The 22 T cell receptor beta chains below come from one sample, sequenced in a study of T cell repertoires in cytomegalovirus infection (dated by TCRdb to between 2018 and 2020). Instrument on record: Illumina HiSeq 1500. TCRdb passed the public sequencing reads through fastp at Q25 and MiXCR, retaining productive beta sequences. Identical CDR3 proteins give one entry, which carries the most common genes and DNA. The sample table records approximately 320,000 distinct CDR3 sequences; 8% to 10% of these occur just once. Of the sample, around 4.1% falls within the top ten clones. The material sequenced was PBMCs. The receptors come from a human donor in good health (CMV status not recorded). Some clones in this sample may be carry-over from other donors' samples.

In this sample, this clonotype turned up many times. V gene TRBV6-2 or TRBV6-3 combines with J gene TRBJ2-5; D is uncertain. Germline loops: CDR1 MNHEY, CDR2 SVGEGT. V was shortened by 7 bases and J by 1 base, with 16 bases between the two germline ends. The CDR3 covers 15 residues. The CDR3: CASTILGRLQETQYF. In nucleotides, the CDR3 is TGTGCCAGCACCATCCTCGGGCGGCTCCAAGAGACCCAGTACTTC.

This clonotype has a handful of counts. This rearrangement joins TRBV4-1 to TRBJ2-1, with D unclear. The CDR3 has 12 residues. V dropped 1 base and J dropped 9 bases, with 7 bases sitting between them. In germline, CDR1 is MGHRA, CDR2 YSYEKL. The CDR3 sequence: CASSQVLGEQFF. The CDR3 region has the DNA TGCGCCAGCAGCCAAGTTCTTGGTGAGCAGTTCTTC.

This chain links TRBV7-2 with TRBJ2-1; tentative D call: TRBD1 (6 bases). V shed 5 bases and J shed 10 bases, with 15 bases lying between them. From germline, CDR1 is SGHTA and CDR2 FQGNSA. The CDR3 contains 13 residues. The CDR3 loop is CASSAWQGQEQFF. CDR3 in DNA: TGTGCCAGCAGCGCTTGGCAGGGGCAAGAGCAGTTCTTC.

This chain uses TRBV6-2 or TRBV6-3 with TRBJ1-5, with TRBD1 as a possible D gene (5 bases). The CDR3 runs 17 residues. With 2 bases removed from V and 7 bases from J, the gap between germline ends came to 21 bases. The V gene's germline CDR1 is MNHEY and CDR2 SVGEGT. The CDR3 sequence: CASSYGGLRLARQPQHF. The DNA for the CDR3 is TGTGCCAGCAGTTACGGGGGTCTAAGGCTAGCTAGACAGCCCCAGCATTTT.

The sample holds many counts of this clonotype. The chain carries TRBV7-2 and TRBJ1-1; D might be TRBD1 (6 bases). Germline CDR1 reads SGHTA; CDR2 reads FQGNSA. CDR3 length: 16 amino acids. V was trimmed by 4 bases and J by 1 base, leaving 16 bases between them. In nucleotides, the CDR3 is TGTGCCAGCAGCTACCCGGGACAATCGCAGAACACTGAAGCTTTCTTT. Translating gives CASSYPGQSQNTEAFF.

At least ten counts were recorded for this clonotype. V usage is TRBV7-9 and J usage is TRBJ2-2; 9 nucleotides align to TRBD2. Germline CDR1 reads SEHNR; CDR2 reads FQNEAQ (reference sequence). The trim removed 6 bases at V and 1 base at J, leaving 6 bases unmatched. CDR3 length: 16 amino acids. The CDR3 sequence: CASSGTSGWNTGELFF. The CDR3 DNA is TGTGCCAGCAGTGGAACTAGCGGGTGGAACACCGGGGAGCTGTTTTTT.

The chain is built from TRBV25-1 and TRBJ1-1; weak D call: TRBD1 (6 bases). Trimming took 6 bases from V and 9 from J, leaving 14 bases between them. Germline V gives CDR1 MGHDK, CDR2 SYGVNS. There are 12 residues in the CDR3. CDR3 region: CASRDYRVKAFF. The CDR3 nucleotides are TGTGCCAGCAGGGACTACAGGGTGAAAGCTTTCTTT.

Ten or more counts support this clonotype. The chain uses TRBV4-1 and TRBJ2-1; 8 bases match TRBD1. Germline loops: CDR1 MGHRA, CDR2 YSYEKL. V was clipped by 3 bases and J by 5 bases; unmatched bases: 3. The CDR3 sequence is 14 residues long. The CDR3, as DNA: TGCGCCAGCAGCCACCCGGACAGGGACAATGAGCAGTTCTTC. This codes for CASSHPDRDNEQFF.

This clonotype was counted only a few times. The chain carries TRBV30 and TRBJ1-2; D is unclear. The CDR3 length is 12 residues. The germline CDR1 and CDR2 sequences are GTSNPN and SVGIG (reference sequence). Between the trimmed V and J ends, which lost 0 bases and 7 bases, there was a span of 9 bases. The CDR3 coding sequence is TGTGCCTGGAGTGTATTGCAGACTGGCTACACCTTC. It codes for CAWSVLQTGYTF.

This clonotype has only a few counts. V usage is TRBV20-1 and J usage is TRBJ1-5; the match to TRBD1 covers 7 bases. The V and J ends lost 3 bases and 4 bases, in that order; junction bases with no gene match: 9. Germline CDR1 is DFQATT and CDR2 is SNEGSKA (reference sequence). There are 15 residues in the CDR3. The CDR3 bases are TGCAGTGCTAGGCAACAGGGGATGGGGAATCAGCCCCAGCATTTT. It codes for CSARQQGMGNQPQHF.

This clonotype has only a few counts. The rearrangement uses TRBV28 and TRBJ2-1; no definite D call. V lost 6 bases and J 2 bases, leaving 11 bases between the germline ends. CDR1 and CDR2 (germline): MDHEN, SYDVKM. The CDR3 loop spans 14 amino acids. The CDR3 DNA follows: TGTGCCAGCAGCCCCTCTCCGGCCTACAATGAGCAGTTCTTC. Protein product: CASSPSPAYNEQFF.

On this clonotype: This CDR3 is missing its conserved last phenylalanine or tryptophan, likely due to a read error. CDR3 bases: TGCGCCAGCAGTGAAAACCCGCGTGCGGGGAACACTGAAGCTTTCCTT. Residues: CASSENPRAGNTEAFL. The genes are TRBV10-2 and TRBJ1-1; D is unresolved. CDR3 size: 16 residues. CDR1 and CDR2 from the germline V gene are WSHSY and SAAADI. V lost 3 bases to trimming and J lost 1 base, with 15 bases between them.

The gene calls are TRBV2 and TRBJ1-5; D unresolved. This CDR3 has 14 amino acids. From germline, CDR1 is SNHLY and CDR2 FYNNEI. Trimming took off 4 bases at V and 4 bases at J, with 11 bases between the two ends. As DNA, the CDR3 is TGTGCCAGCAGTGTTGTTGCGGAAAATCAGCCCCAGCATTTT. This sequence encodes CASSVVAENQPQHF.

The rearrangement uses TRBV18 and TRBJ1-1; D may be TRBD1 (5 bases). Trimming cost V 0 bases and J 7 bases, with 15 bases left between them. The germline V gene encodes CDR1 KGHSH and CDR2 LQKENI. This CDR3 is 15 amino acids long. As DNA, the CDR3 is TGTGCCAGCTCACCACCGGGGCTGCGTTCTAGTGAAGCTTTCTTT. Protein: CASSPPGLRSSEAFF.

The V and J genes are TRBV7-8 and TRBJ2-1; possible D gene TRBD1, 5 bases. V shed 5 bases and J shed 2 bases, with 13 bases lying between them. Germline-derived CDR1 and CDR2 are SGHVS and FQNEAQ. The CDR3 has 15 amino acids. For the CDR3, the DNA is TGTGCCAGCAGCCTGCAGGGTTCGGCCTACAATGAGCAGTTCTTC. Protein product: CASSLQGSAYNEQFF. Full variable domain (remainder filled in from reference TRBV7-8 and TRBJ2-1): GAGVSQSPRYKVAKRGQDVALRCDPISGHVSLFWYQQALGQGPEFLTYFQNEAQLDKSGLPSDRFFAERPEGSVSTLKIQRTQQEDSAVYLCASSLQGSAYNEQFFGPGTRLTVL.

This chain uses TRBV7-3 with TRBJ2-3; the match to TRBD2 covers 11 bases. There are 16 residues in the CDR3. Germline V gene data show CDR1 as SGHTA and CDR2 as FQGTGA. The ends lost 4 bases at V and 0 bases at J; junction bases unmatched: 3. In DNA form, the CDR3 reads TGTGCCAGCAGCTGGGGACTAGCGGCGAGCACAGATACGCAGTATTTT. Translating it yields CASSWGLAASTDTQYF.

CDR3 in DNA: TGTGCCAGCAGCCGGATGGATTATAATGAAAAACTGTTTTTT. It specifies CASSRMDYNEKLFF. V and J are TRBV7-8 and TRBJ1-4; D is ambiguous. Germline V gene sequence: CDR1 SGHVS, CDR2 FQNEAQ. V lost 5 bases and J 4 bases, leaving 11 bases between the germline ends. The CDR3 extends over 14 amino acids. Full variable domain (rest looked up from reference TRBV7-8 and TRBJ1-4): GAGVSQSPRYKVAKRGQDVALRCDPISGHVSLFWYQQALGQGPEFLTYFQNEAQLDKSGLPSDRFFAERPEGSVSTLKIQRTQQEDSAVYLCASSRMDYNEKLFFGSGTQLSVL.

This clonotype appeared a few times. The rearrangement uses TRBV12-3 or TRBV12-4 and TRBJ2-7; no firm D call. The CDR3 spans 13 residues. Between the trimmed V and J ends, which lost 3 bases and 5 bases, there was a span of 11 bases. CDR3 sequence reads: CASSFGVRDEQYF. DNA for the CDR3: TGTGCCAGCAGTTTTGGTGTTCGCGACGAGCAGTACTTC.

This clonotype was recorded many times. The rearrangement joins TRBV11-3 to TRBJ2-1; D is ambiguous. Germline values: CDR1 SGHNT, CDR2 YENEEA. V dropped 0 bases and J dropped 5 bases, with 5 bases sitting between them. CDR3 size: 13 residues. The CDR3 region has the DNA TGTGCCAGCAGCTTAGAGGCTAACAATGAGCAGTTCTTC. Translation gives CASSLEANNEQFF.

This chain joins TRBV2 and TRBJ2-1; D perhaps matches TRBD1 (5 bases). There are 15 residues in the CDR3. V was trimmed by 4 bases and J by 5 bases, leaving 15 bases between them. Germline V gene data show CDR1 as SNHLY and CDR2 as FYNNEI. The CDR3 nucleotides read TGTGCCAGCAGTGTACAGGAGCCCCCCAACAATGAGCAGTTCTTC. This sequence encodes CASSVQEPPNNEQFF.

This clonotype was seen ten or more times. The rearrangement links TRBV19 to TRBJ2-3; D gene unclear. The CDR3 consists of 14 residues. Deletions cut 1 base from V and 6 bases from J, with 11 bases between. The V gene's germline CDR1 is LNHDA and CDR2 SQIVND (reference sequence). CDR3 nucleotides: TGTGCCAGTAGTATAGTCCCTTACATGGATACGCAGTATTTT. Protein product: CASSIVPYMDTQYF. The whole variable domain, filled in from reference TRBV19 and TRBJ2-3, reads DGGITQSPKYLFRKEGQNVTLSCEQNLNHDAMYWYRQDPGQGLRLIYYSQIVNDFQKGDIAEGYSVSREKKESFPLTVTSAQKNPTAFYLCASSIVPYMDTQYFGPGTRLTVL.

This clonotype has more than one count but fewer than ten. The chain joins TRBV7-2 to TRBJ2-6, with D uncertain. Germline V gene lookup returns CDR1 SGHTA and CDR2 FQGNSA. Between the trimmed V and J ends, which lost 1 base and 2 bases, there was a span of 15 bases. This CDR3 region has 18 residues. CDR3 DNA: TGTGCCAGCAGCTTAGAGTCAGTGGGCTGGGCTGGGGCCAACGTCCTGACTTTC. As protein: CASSLESVGWAGANVLTF.